These 28 T cell receptor beta chains share one sample of origin, sequenced in a study of shared clonotypes between healthy human individuals. Only in-frame clones appear in the TCRdb table, and some are missing; sequencing was by immunoSEQ multiplex PCR. This sample has 950,000 to 1,300,000 clones, with about 70% found just once. Sequencing was carried out using memory CD4+ T cells sorted from blood. Subset of the sample: CD45RA-negative fraction. These receptors were collected from a man aged 18 to 30 in good health.

This clone was detected a few times. The V gene is TRBV28, the J gene TRBJ1-1, with a possible D match to TRBD1 (5 bases). Germline V gives CDR1 MDHEN, CDR2 SYDVKM. CDR3 size: 15 residues. Trimming took 5 bases from V and 7 from J, leaving 20 bases between them. The CDR3 protein is CASSPHLGGEDEAFF. CDR3 bases: TGTGCCAGCAGTCCCCATCTGGGGGGGGAAGATGAAGCTTTCTTT.

The rearrangement links TRBV28 to TRBJ2-5, with TRBD1 matching 9 bases. Germline V lookup: CDR1 MDHEN, CDR2 SYDVKM. The CDR3 contains 14 residues. V shed 5 bases and J 4 bases; nucleotides not matched to a gene: 5. The CDR3 reads CASSEGTGRETQYF. CDR3 DNA: TGTGCCAGCAGTGAGGGGACAGGGAGAGAGACCCAGTACTTC. Complete variable domain (other parts from reference TRBV28 and TRBJ2-5): DVKVTQSSRYLVKRTGEKVFLECVQDMDHENMFWYRQDPGLGLRLIYFSYDVKMKEKGDIPEGYSVSREKKERFSLILESASTNQTSMYLCASSEGTGRETQYFGPGTRLLVL.

In this sample, this clone turned up a few times. The V gene is TRBV28, the J gene TRBJ1-2; unclear D gene. Trimming took 4 bases from V and 3 from J, leaving 3 bases between them. The CDR3 has 11 amino acids. Per germline, CDR1 MDHEN and CDR2 SYDVKM. In DNA, the CDR3 is TGTGCCAGCAGTTCCGACTATGGCTACACCTTC. This codes for CASSSDYGYTF.

The genes are TRBV30 and TRBJ2-2, with D perhaps matching TRBD2 (5 bases). The CDR3 sequence is 16 residues long. Trimming pared 4 bases from V and 3 bases from J, leaving 18 bases between. In germline, CDR1 is GTSNPN, CDR2 SVGIG (reference sequence). The CDR3 DNA follows: TGTGCCTGGATCAGCGAGGGCCTTATCCACACCGGGGAGCTGTTTTTT. Its protein is CAWISEGLIHTGELFF.

The rearrangement uses TRBV5-1 and TRBJ2-1; weak D call: TRBD2 (6 bases). The length of the CDR3 is 14 residues. In germline, CDR1 is SGHRS, CDR2 YFSETQ. The V and J ends lost 4 bases and 6 bases respectively, with 14 bases between them. CDR3 residues: CASSVGSLANEQFF. Written as DNA, the CDR3 is TGCGCCAGCAGCGTCGGGAGTCTCGCCAATGAGCAGTTCTTC.

The chain employs TRBV6-6 and TRBJ2-1; 11 bases agree with TRBD2. CDR3 length: 16 amino acids. CDR1 and CDR2 from the germline V gene are MNHNY and SVGAGI (reference sequence). The J segment lost 5 bases and the V segment lost 7 bases, leaving 10 bases of the junction unmatched. In DNA form, the CDR3 reads TGTGCCAGCAATGGGACTAGCGGTTTTGGGAACAATGAGCAGTTCTTC. Translation gives CASNGTSGFGNNEQFF.

The rearrangement uses TRBV2 and TRBJ2-4, with D unresolved. V was cut by 4 bases and J by 0 bases, with 16 bases left in between. The V gene's germline CDR1 is SNHLY and CDR2 FYNNEI. The CDR3 runs to 17 residues. Here the CDR3 reads CASSVTPTLLAKNIQYF. The CDR3 DNA reads TGTGCCAGCAGTGTTACTCCGACCCTCCTAGCCAAAAACATTCAGTACTTC.

V gene TRBV6-5 combines with J gene TRBJ1-2, with D tentatively TRBD1 (5 bases). The CDR3 totals 14 residues. Deletions cut 7 bases from V and 0 bases from J, with 12 bases between. Germline CDR1 and CDR2: MNHEY and SVGAGI. CDR3 region: CASNIGGANYGYTF. The CDR3 DNA sequence: TGTGCCAGCAATATCGGGGGAGCTAACTATGGCTACACCTTC.

CDR3 sequence (DNA): TGTGCCAGTAGTATAGGAATGGGGGGAAGGAACACTGAAGCTTTCTTT. It specifies CASSIGMGGRNTEAFF. The chain recombines TRBV19 with TRBJ1-1; D is possibly TRBD1 (5 bases). The ends were cut back, 1 base at V and 1 base at J, with 13 bases in the middle. This CDR3 region has 16 residues. From germline, CDR1 is LNHDA and CDR2 SQIVND (reference sequence).

The chain uses TRBV5-1 and TRBJ2-7, with D possibly TRBD2 on 5 matching bases. Trimming left V 0 bases short and J 2 bases short, with 12 bases between. CDR1 is SGHRS, CDR2 YFSETQ, per germline. This CDR3 comprises 15 residues. The CDR3 DNA follows: TGCGCCAGCAGCTTGGGACTAAATGGACCCTACGAGCAGTACTTC. This gives the protein CASSLGLNGPYEQYF. The full variable domain, completed using reference TRBV5-1 and TRBJ2-7, is KAGVTQTPRYLIKTRGQQVTLSCSPISGHRSVSWYQQTPGQGLQFLFEYFSETQRNKGNFPGRFSGRQFSNSRSEMNVSTLELGDSALYLCASSLGLNGPYEQYFGPGTRLTVT.

V gene TRBV7-2 combines with J gene TRBJ2-5; weak D call: TRBD2 (6 bases). The CDR3 loop spans 14 amino acids. The ends were cut back, 4 bases at V and 3 bases at J, with 12 bases in the middle. Per the germline V gene, CDR1 is SGHTA and CDR2 is FQGNSA. In DNA, the CDR3 is TGTGCCAGCAGCTCGGGACTCCAAGAAGAGACCCAGTACTTC. Translated: CASSSGLQEETQYF. Full variable domain (outside the CDR3, taken from reference TRBV7-2 and TRBJ2-5): GAGVSQSPSNKVTEKGKDVELRCDPISGHTALYWYRQSLGQGLEFLIYFQGNSAPDKSGLPSDRFSAERTGGSVSTLTIQRTQQEDSAVYLCASSSGLQEETQYFGPGTRLLVL.

A note on this clone: A far larger clone is just one base off, so this is likely a read error. The V and J genes are TRBV11-2 and TRBJ2-7; 8 bases agree with TRBD1. The CDR3 spans 14 residues. Germline V CDR1 and CDR2: SGHAT, FQNNGV. The trim removed 5 bases at V and 1 base at J, leaving 4 bases unmatched. For the CDR3, the DNA is TGTGCCAGCAGCCCCCGGACAGGGTCCTACGAGCAGTACTTC. Translation: CASSPRTGSYEQYF. Full variable domain (missing parts from reference TRBV11-2 and TRBJ2-7): EAGVAQSPRYKIIEKRQSVAFWCNPISGHATLYWYQQILGQGPKLLIQFQNNGVVDDSQLPKDRFSAERLKGVDSTLKIQPAKLEDSAVYLCASSPRTGSYEQYFGPGTRLTVT.

The chain recombines TRBV9 with TRBJ1-6; unclear D gene. The germline gives CDR1 SGDLS, CDR2 YYNGEE. Trimming removed 1 base at V and 6 bases at J, with 5 bases between. CDR3 size: 13 residues. CDR3 amino acids: CASSVLGNSPLHF. CDR3 coding DNA: TGTGCCAGCAGCGTACTCGGTAATTCACCCCTCCACTTT.

The CDR3 loop is CASSQEMGNNSPLHF. The CDR3 nucleotides are TGCGCCAGCAGCCAAGAGATGGGTAACAATTCACCCCTCCACTTT. The chain links TRBV4-3 to TRBJ1-6; no definite D call. Germline V gene lookup returns CDR1 LGHNA and CDR2 YSLEER. The CDR3 contains 15 residues. The V and J ends lost 0 bases and 7 bases respectively, with 10 bases between them.

This chain connects TRBV18 to TRBJ2-7; TRBD2 is a possible D gene (5 bases). In germline, CDR1 is KGHSH, CDR2 LQKENI. Trimming shortened V by 2 bases and J by 6 bases, and 8 bases separated the two germline ends. This CDR3 has 12 amino acids. CDR3 sequence (DNA): TGTGCCAGCTCACCAGCCGGGGTCGAGCAGTACTTC. Its translation is CASSPAGVEQYF.

The V call is TRBV5-1, the J call TRBJ2-7; perhaps TRBD2 as D (6 bases). V was clipped by 0 bases and J by 3 bases, with 10 bases between them. The CDR3 totals 14 residues. Germline V gene lookup returns CDR1 SGHRS and CDR2 YFSETQ. The CDR3 spells CASSLDGEVYEQYF. The CDR3 DNA is TGCGCCAGCAGCTTGGATGGGGAGGTCTACGAGCAGTACTTC.

This chain connects TRBV2 to TRBJ1-4; 9 nucleotides agree with TRBD1. The J segment lost 7 bases and the V segment lost 4 bases, leaving 4 bases of the junction unmatched. Per germline, CDR1 SNHLY and CDR2 FYNNEI. The CDR3 covers 14 residues. The CDR3 reads CASSGGTGSEKLFF. CDR3 DNA: TGTGCCAGCAGTGGCGGGACAGGGAGTGAAAAACTGTTTTTT.

For this clone: A single base separates this from a much larger clone, so it may be a read error. V usage is TRBV6-5 and J usage is TRBJ2-7; the match to TRBD1 covers 11 bases. The CDR3 sequence is 14 residues long. V was clipped by 6 bases and J by 2 bases; unmatched bases: 3. Germline lookup yields CDR1 MNHEY and CDR2 SVGAGI. The CDR3 sequence is CASSLGQGAYEQYF. Here the CDR3 DNA reads TGTGCCAGCAGCCTGGGACAGGGGGCCTACGAGCAGTACTTC.

This clone was seen only a few times. V is TRBV5-1 and J is TRBJ2-5; a possible D gene is TRBD2 (5 bases). The V gene lost 4 bases and the J gene lost 0 bases, with 13 bases spanning the gap. Germline V gives CDR1 SGHRS, CDR2 YFSETQ. This CDR3 has 15 residues. The CDR3 is CASSPLPGNQETQYF. CDR3 coding DNA: TGCGCCAGCAGCCCACTACCGGGGAACCAAGAGACCCAGTACTTC.

The chain uses TRBV18 and TRBJ2-1; 9 bases are shared with TRBD2. The germline CDR1 and CDR2 sequences are KGHSH and LQKENI. V trimming: 3 bases; J trimming: 3 bases; junction bases outside the gene matches: 6. The CDR3 is made up of 16 amino acids. CDR3 residues: CASSPLGAGGYNEQFF. The CDR3 DNA reads as TGTGCCAGCTCACCGCTTGGAGCGGGGGGCTACAATGAGCAGTTCTTC. The full variable domain, its missing parts supplied by reference TRBV18 and TRBJ2-1, is NAGVMQNPRHLVRRRGQEARLRCSPMKGHSHVYWYRQLPEEGLKFMVYLQKENIIDESGMPKERFSAEFPKEGPSILRIQQVVRGDSAAYFCASSPLGAGGYNEQFFGPGTRLTVL.

In its sample, this clone was seen a few times. The chain links TRBV5-1 to TRBJ2-7; D gene ambiguous. The germline V and J ends were trimmed by 5 bases and 4 bases, with 13 bases remaining between them. CDR1 and CDR2 (germline): SGHRS, YFSETQ. This CDR3 spans 13 amino acids. The DNA for the CDR3 is TGCGCCAGCAGTCATTCAGATGGGTACGAGCAGTACTTC. Protein sequence: CASSHSDGYEQYF.

Concerning this clone itself: Other nucleotide sequences in the sample specify the same CDR3. The chain joins TRBV30 to TRBJ1-1; D gene ambiguous. Trimming left V 0 bases short and J 5 bases short, with 10 bases between. The CDR3 consists of 13 residues. The germline gives CDR1 GTSNPN, CDR2 SVGIG (reference sequence). As DNA, the CDR3 is TGTGCCTGGAGTGTACTTCGGGGAACTGAAGCTTTCTTT. It yields the protein CAWSVLRGTEAFF.

Of note for this clone: Other DNA sequences of this sample code for an identical CDR3. This chain joins TRBV9 and TRBJ2-3; D is undetermined. Trimming cost V 4 bases and J 9 bases, with 12 bases left between them. This CDR3 contains 12 residues. In germline, CDR1 is SGDLS, CDR2 YYNGEE. CDR3 sequence reads: CASSPRSDTQYF. The CDR3, as DNA: TGTGCCAGCAGCCCCCGATCCGACACGCAGTATTTT.

With regard to this clone: The same CDR3 is also encoded by other DNA sequences in this sample. CDR3 coding DNA: TGCGCCAGCAGAAATGACCCGAGCTCTGGCTACACCTTC. As protein: CASRNDPSSGYTF. This chain uses TRBV10-1 with TRBJ1-2; D is undetermined. The V end was cut by 6 bases, the J end by 7 bases, with 15 bases between. The CDR3 totals 13 residues. Germline values: CDR1 WNHNN, CDR2 SYGVQD (reference sequence).

This sequence joins TRBV7-2 and TRBJ2-7, with 7 bases lining up with TRBD2. V shed 0 bases, J shed 0 bases, and the junction held 2 bases outside the gene matches. This CDR3 comprises 15 residues. Germline loops: CDR1 SGHTA, CDR2 FQGNSA. The CDR3 coding sequence is TGTGCCAGCAGCTTAGCGGCTAGCGGCTCCTACGAGCAGTACTTC. Translating gives CASSLAASGSYEQYF.

This sequence joins TRBV5-6 and TRBJ2-2; 8 bases map to TRBD1. Germline values: CDR1 SGHDT, CDR2 YYEEEE. This CDR3 region has 15 residues. Trimming at V came to 2 bases and at J to 7 bases, leaving 7 bases not matched to a gene. CDR3 amino acids: CASSLWTGRSGELFF. The CDR3 region has the DNA TGTGCCAGCAGCTTATGGACAGGGAGAAGCGGGGAGCTGTTTTTT.

The chain joins TRBV10-3 to TRBJ1-1; 7 nucleotides agree with TRBD1. The V segment lost 5 bases and the J segment 1 base; nucleotides outside the gene matches: 4. Germline loops: CDR1 ENHRY, CDR2 SYGVKD. There are 14 residues in the CDR3. The CDR3, as DNA: TGTGCCATCAGTCAAGGGGGCGCGAACACTGAAGCTTTCTTT. Amino acids: CAISQGGANTEAFF.

CDR3 region: CASSLGRRVGSYEQYF. The DNA of the CDR3 is TGCGCCAGCAGTCTCGGTAGGAGGGTAGGGTCCTACGAGCAGTACTTC. The V gene is TRBV23-1, the J gene TRBJ2-7; the D gene is possibly TRBD2 (6 bases). TRBV23-1 is filed as an ORF, its function uncertain. Trimming took 4 bases from V and 1 from J, leaving 17 bases between them. The CDR3 extends over 16 amino acids.